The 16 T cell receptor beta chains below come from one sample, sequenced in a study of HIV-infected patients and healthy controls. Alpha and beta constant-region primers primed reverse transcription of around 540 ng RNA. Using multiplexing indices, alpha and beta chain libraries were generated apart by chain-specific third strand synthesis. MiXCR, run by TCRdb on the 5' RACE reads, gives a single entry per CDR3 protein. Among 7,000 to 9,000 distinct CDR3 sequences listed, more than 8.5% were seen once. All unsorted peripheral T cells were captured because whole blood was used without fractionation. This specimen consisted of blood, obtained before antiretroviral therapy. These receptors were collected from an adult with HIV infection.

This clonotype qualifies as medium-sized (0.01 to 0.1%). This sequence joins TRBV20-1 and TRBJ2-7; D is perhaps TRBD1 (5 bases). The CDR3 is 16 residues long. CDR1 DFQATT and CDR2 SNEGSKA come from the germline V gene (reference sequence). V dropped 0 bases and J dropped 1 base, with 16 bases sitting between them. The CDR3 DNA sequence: TGCAGTGCTAGAGATTACCCCCAGGGTCGGTCCTACGAGCAGTACTTC. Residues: CSARDYPQGRSYEQYF.

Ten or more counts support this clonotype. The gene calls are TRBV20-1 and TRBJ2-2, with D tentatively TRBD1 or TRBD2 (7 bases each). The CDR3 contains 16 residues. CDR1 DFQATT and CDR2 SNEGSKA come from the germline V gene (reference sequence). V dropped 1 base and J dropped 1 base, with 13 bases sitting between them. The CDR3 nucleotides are TGCAGTGCTAGAGGCCAGGGGGGGAGGAACACCGGGGAGCTGTTTTTT. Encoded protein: CSARGQGGRNTGELFF.

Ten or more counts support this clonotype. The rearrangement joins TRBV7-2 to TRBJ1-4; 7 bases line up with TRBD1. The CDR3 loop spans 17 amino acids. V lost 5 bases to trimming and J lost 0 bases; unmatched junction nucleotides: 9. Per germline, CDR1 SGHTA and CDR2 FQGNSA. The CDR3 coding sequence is TGTGCCAGCAGCATCCGGACAGGCCATGCAACTAATGAAAAACTGTTTTTT. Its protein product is CASSIRTGHATNEKLFF.

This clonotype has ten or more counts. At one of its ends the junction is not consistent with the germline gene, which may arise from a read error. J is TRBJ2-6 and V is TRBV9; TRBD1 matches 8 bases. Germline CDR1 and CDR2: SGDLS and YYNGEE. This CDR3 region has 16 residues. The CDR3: CASSATGAAGANVLTF. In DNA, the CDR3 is TGTGCCAGCAGCGCGACAGGGGCAGCTGGAGCCAACGTCCTGACTTTC.

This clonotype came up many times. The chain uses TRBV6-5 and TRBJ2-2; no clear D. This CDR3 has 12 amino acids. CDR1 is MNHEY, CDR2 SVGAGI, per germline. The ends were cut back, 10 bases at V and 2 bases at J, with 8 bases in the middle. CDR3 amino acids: CATDSNTGELFF. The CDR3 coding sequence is TGTGCCACCGATTCTAACACCGGGGAGCTGTTTTTT.

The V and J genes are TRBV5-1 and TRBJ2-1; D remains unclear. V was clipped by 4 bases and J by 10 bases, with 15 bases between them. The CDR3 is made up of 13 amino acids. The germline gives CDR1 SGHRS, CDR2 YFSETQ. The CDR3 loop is CASSPLLSEEQFF. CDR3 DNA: TGCGCCAGCAGCCCCCTACTATCCGAGGAGCAGTTCTTC.

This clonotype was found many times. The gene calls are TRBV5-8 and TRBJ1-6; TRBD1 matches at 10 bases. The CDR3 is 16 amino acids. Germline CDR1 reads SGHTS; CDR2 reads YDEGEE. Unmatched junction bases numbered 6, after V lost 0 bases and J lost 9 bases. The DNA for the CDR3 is TGTGCCAGCAGCTTGGGGGACAGGGGCGCGTCTTCACCCCTCCACTTT. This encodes CASSLGDRGASSPLHF.

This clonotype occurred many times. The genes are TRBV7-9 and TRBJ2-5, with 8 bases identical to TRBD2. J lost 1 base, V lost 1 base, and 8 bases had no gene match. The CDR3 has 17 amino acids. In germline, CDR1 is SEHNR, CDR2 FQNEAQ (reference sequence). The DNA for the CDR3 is TGTGCCAGCAGCTTAGGGGGAGCGGGAGTGTCCCAAGAGACCCAGTACTTC. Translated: CASSLGGAGVSQETQYF.

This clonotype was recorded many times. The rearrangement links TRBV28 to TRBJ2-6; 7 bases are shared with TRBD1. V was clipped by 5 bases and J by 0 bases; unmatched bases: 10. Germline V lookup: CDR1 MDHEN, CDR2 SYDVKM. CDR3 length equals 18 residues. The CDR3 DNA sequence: TGTGCCAGCAGTGCCCCGGGACAGAAAAGCTCTGGGGCCAACGTCCTGACTTTC. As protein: CASSAPGQKSSGANVLTF. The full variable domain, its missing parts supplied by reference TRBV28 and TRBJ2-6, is DVKVTQSSRYLVKRTGEKVFLECVQDMDHENMFWYRQDPGLGLRLIYFSYDVKMKEKGDIPEGYSVSREKKERFSLILESASTNQTSMYLCASSAPGQKSSGANVLTFGAGSRLTVL.

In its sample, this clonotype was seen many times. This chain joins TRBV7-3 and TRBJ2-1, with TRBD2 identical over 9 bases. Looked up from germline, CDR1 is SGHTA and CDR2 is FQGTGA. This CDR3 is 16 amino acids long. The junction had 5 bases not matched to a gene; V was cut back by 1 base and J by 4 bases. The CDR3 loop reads CASSLKFTSGYNEQFF. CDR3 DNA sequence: TGTGCCAGCAGCTTAAAATTTACTAGCGGGTACAATGAGCAGTTCTTC.

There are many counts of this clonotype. This chain's CDR3 is CASSLSSGRRNEQFF. As DNA, the CDR3 is TGTGCCAGCAGCCTCTCTAGCGGGAGGAGGAATGAGCAGTTCTTC. The rearrangement links TRBV6-2 or TRBV6-3 to TRBJ2-1, with TRBD2 matching over 11 bases. Germline V gene sequence: CDR1 MNHEY, CDR2 SVGEGT. The CDR3 runs to 15 residues. The J segment lost 7 bases and the V segment lost 6 bases, leaving 8 bases of the junction unmatched.

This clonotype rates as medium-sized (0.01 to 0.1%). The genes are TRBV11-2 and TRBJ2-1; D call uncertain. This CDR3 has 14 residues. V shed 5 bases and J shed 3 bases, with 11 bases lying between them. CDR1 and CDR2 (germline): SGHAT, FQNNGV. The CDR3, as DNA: TGTGCCAGCAGCCTCGAGGCGGACTACAATGAGCAGTTCTTC. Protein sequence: CASSLEADYNEQFF.

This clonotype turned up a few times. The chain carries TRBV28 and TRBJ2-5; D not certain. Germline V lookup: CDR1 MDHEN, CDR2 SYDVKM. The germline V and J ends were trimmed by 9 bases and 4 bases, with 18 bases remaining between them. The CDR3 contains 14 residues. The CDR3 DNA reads TGTGCCAGTAGGGCCGGGCGAAAGAGAGAGACCCAGTACTTC. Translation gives CASRAGRKRETQYF.

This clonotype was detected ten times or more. The CDR3 loop is CASSPTANYGYTF. The CDR3 DNA reads as TGTGCCAGCAGCCCGACAGCTAACTATGGCTACACCTTC. The rearrangement uses TRBV7-9 and TRBJ1-2, with TRBD1 as a possible D gene (5 bases). Trimming left V 5 bases short and J 0 bases short, with 7 bases between. The CDR3 length is 13 residues. Germline CDR1 and CDR2: SEHNR and FQNEAQ (reference sequence).

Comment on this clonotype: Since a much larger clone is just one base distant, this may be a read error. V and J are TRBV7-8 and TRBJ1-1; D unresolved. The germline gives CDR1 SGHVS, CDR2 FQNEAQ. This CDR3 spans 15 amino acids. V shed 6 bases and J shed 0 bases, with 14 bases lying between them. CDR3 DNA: TGTGCCAGCAGATTTACTCGGGGAATGAACACTGAAGCTTTCTTT. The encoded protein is CASRFTRGMNTEAFF.

This CDR3 is CASSVASGGWYGYTF. The DNA of the CDR3 is TGTGCCAGCAGCGTAGCCAGTGGGGGCTGGTATGGCTACACCTTC. The genes are TRBV9 and TRBJ1-2; a weak D match, TRBD1 (6 bases). CDR3 size: 15 residues. Germline V gives CDR1 SGDLS, CDR2 YYNGEE. With 0 bases removed from V and 5 bases from J, the gap between germline ends came to 14 bases.